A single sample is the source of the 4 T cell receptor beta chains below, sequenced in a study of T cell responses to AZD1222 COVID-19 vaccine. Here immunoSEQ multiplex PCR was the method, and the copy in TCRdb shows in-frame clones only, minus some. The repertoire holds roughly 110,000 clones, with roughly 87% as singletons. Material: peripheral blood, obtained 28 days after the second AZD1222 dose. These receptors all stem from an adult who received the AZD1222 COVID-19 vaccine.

CDR3 nucleotide sequence: TGTGCCAGCAGCCAAGGGAATTCACCCCTCCACTTT. This gives the protein CASSQGNSPLHF. This sequence joins TRBV3-1 (or the pseudogene TRBV3-2) and TRBJ1-6; D ambiguous. Trimming stripped 1 base from V and 7 bases from J, with 2 bases between. Per the germline V gene, CDR1 is LGHDT and CDR2 is YNNKEL (reference sequence). The CDR3 is 12 amino acids.

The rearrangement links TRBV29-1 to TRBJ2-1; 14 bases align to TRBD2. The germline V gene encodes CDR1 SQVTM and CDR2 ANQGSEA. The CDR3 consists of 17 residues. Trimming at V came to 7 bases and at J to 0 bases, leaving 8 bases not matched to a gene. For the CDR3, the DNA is TGCAGCGCCGCAGGACTAGCGGGGGGAAGCTCCTACAATGAGCAGTTCTTC. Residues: CSAAGLAGGSSYNEQFF.

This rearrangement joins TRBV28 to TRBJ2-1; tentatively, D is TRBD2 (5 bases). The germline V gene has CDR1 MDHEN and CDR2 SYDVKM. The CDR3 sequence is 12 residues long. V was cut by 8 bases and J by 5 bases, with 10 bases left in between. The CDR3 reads CASRRGNNEQFF. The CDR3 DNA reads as TGTGCCAGCCGTCGGGGAAACAATGAGCAGTTCTTC.

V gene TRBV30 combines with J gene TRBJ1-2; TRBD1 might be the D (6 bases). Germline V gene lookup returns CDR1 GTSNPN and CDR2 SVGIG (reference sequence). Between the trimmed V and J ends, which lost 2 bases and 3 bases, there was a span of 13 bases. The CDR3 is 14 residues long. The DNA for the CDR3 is TGTGCCTGGAGTCCGGACAGCGTATACTATGGCTACACCTTC. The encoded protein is CAWSPDSVYYGYTF.